This TCR beta chain was captured in a study of shared clonotypes between healthy human individuals. The length of the CDR3 is 14 residues. The germline V gene has CDR1 SGHDN and CDR2 FVKESK. Regarding this clone: Its antigen is undetermined. A junction boundary mismatches the germline segment, possibly from a read error.

Sequencing was performed with immunoSEQ multiplex PCR; in TCRdb, only in-frame clones are kept and a portion is missing. The top ten hold over 9% of the sample, which has a few hundred thousand clones, approximately 74% seen once. Study conclusions and caveats: Memory subsets generally showed smaller estimated richness than naive subsets did.

Sequenced input: memory CD4+ T cells sorted from blood. The subset: CD45RA-negative fraction. The clonotype was recovered from a man under 40 in good health. The chain uses TRBV14 and TRBJ1-1; D unresolved. CDR3 coding DNA: TGTGCCAGCAGGCAAGGTGGAGGGAGGACTGAAGCTTTCTTT. This gives the protein CASRQGGGRTEAFF.